What follows describes a single T cell receptor beta chain. The identical CDR3 is also encoded by other nucleotide sequences in the sample. Assay: immunoSEQ multiplex PCR; the TCRdb copy retains only in-frame clones and omits some. The data show roughly 99,000 clones, with about 91% seen just once and roughly 6.6% held by the top ten. Germline V CDR1 and CDR2: MDHEN, SYDVKM. The CDR3 length is 13 residues. V was clipped by 7 bases and J by 2 bases; unmatched bases: 5. The sample is drawn from a study of blood T cell repertoires in COVID-19. At the level of the study: T cells, B-cell-depleted T cells, or PBMCs provided the cDNA or gDNA that served as material.

The receptor comes from a man aged 50 to 59 with active or convalescent COVID-19. The sample taken for sequencing was peripheral blood. This chain links TRBV28 with TRBJ2-7, with TRBD2 matching 7 bases. The DNA for the CDR3 is TGTGCCAGCAAACCAGCGGGGACCTACGAGCAGTACTTC. Residues: CASKPAGTYEQYF.